Detailed here is one T cell receptor beta chain. Its antigen is currently unknown. This sample was included in a study of T cell responses to AZD1222 COVID-19 vaccine. Looking at the study overall: The analysis combined second doses at about 4 or about 12 weeks.

Study-wide results and limits: Following two doses of AZD1222, Spike-specific TCR breadth and depth rose.

This CDR3 contains 14 residues. V lost 3 bases to trimming and J lost 5 bases; unmatched junction nucleotides: 4. Looked up from germline, CDR1 is KGHSH and CDR2 is LQKENI. TCRdb's copy holds only in-frame clones and misses some; the assay was immunoSEQ multiplex PCR. The sample yields about 100,000 clones, roughly 89% seen once. The sample was peripheral blood, taken on day 0 of AZD1222 vaccination. The source of this sequence is an adult in good health. The V and J genes are TRBV18 and TRBJ2-1; 7 bases map to TRBD1. Here the CDR3 reads CASSPRQGDNEQFF. In DNA, the CDR3 is TGTGCCAGCTCACCCCGACAGGGAGACAATGAGCAGTTCTTC.